Below, one TCR beta chain is given with its context. As yet, its antigen is unknown. The data were obtained in a study of blood T cells in healthy people across ages. Per germline, CDR1 DFQATT and CDR2 SNEGSKA (reference sequence). V lost 1 base to trimming and J lost 2 bases; unmatched junction nucleotides: 6. The CDR3 covers 15 residues. A second PCR, run for roughly 6 to 11 cycles, used a sample-barcoded 5' primer plus a J-beta primer mix. With 12 random nucleotides, a template-switch adaptor tagged each individual cDNA molecule. Using its own MiXCR run on the 5' RACE reads, TCRdb lists one record per CDR3 protein. The sample has 600,000 to 800,000 distinct CDR3 sequences; around 21% are singletons. Overall study findings and caveats: With donor CMV status unknown, expanded clonotype changes were possibly confounded. Researchers judged that diversity estimates from one million T cells fell short of true values.

The specimen sequenced was blood. The gene calls are TRBV20-1 and TRBJ2-5; TRBD1 matches at 8 bases. The clonotype comes from a man aged 70 or older in good health. The CDR3 loop reads CSARATGGSQETQYF. CDR3 bases: TGCAGTGCTAGAGCTACAGGGGGTTCTCAAGAGACCCAGTACTTC.